This paragraph reports one TCR beta chain. Its antigen is undetermined. The data stem from a study of a mutant IDH1 vaccine in newly diagnosed glioma. Study information: Scheduled for weeks 1, 3, 5, 7, 11, 15, 19 and 23, eight vaccinations were given to patients. The start of vaccination came 4-6 weeks after radiotherapy alone, or with temozolomide cycles. The sex distribution of treated patients was approximately 62% male and about 38% female, with a mean age of roughly 40 years. General study points: Apparently, pseudoprogression bore no relation to changes among the top peripheral T cell clonotypes.

The repertoire was sequenced with immunoSEQ multiplex PCR; TCRdb's copy has only in-frame clones and lacks some. The sample holds tens of thousands of clones, 65% to 90% seen once. Time point described: week 5, during vaccination. Each vaccine dose was 300 ug of mutant IDH1 20-mer peptide, with topical imiquimod. This TCR was recovered from a woman aged 18-35 years with glioma. Some clones in this sample may be carry-over from other donors' samples. The material was PBMCs, obtained from a glioma patient whose treatment included an IDH1 peptide vaccine.

CDR3 loop: CASYGDYTYNEQFF. The CDR3 coding sequence is TGTGCCAGCTACGGGGACTATACCTACAATGAGCAGTTCTTC. The chain uses TRBV6-6 and TRBJ2-1; 7 nucleotides match TRBD2. Germline V gene sequence: CDR1 MNHNY, CDR2 SVGAGI (reference sequence). Trimming removed 8 bases from V and 2 bases from J; junction bases left unmatched: 6. CDR3 length: 14 amino acids.